The 25 T cell receptor beta chains reported below all come from one sample, sequenced in a study of blood T cell repertoires in COVID-19. TCRdb's copy holds only in-frame clones and misses some; the assay was immunoSEQ multiplex PCR. This sample has 200,000 to 250,000 clones, with roughly 85% found just once. Material: peripheral blood. Source of these receptors: a man aged 50 to 60 who had recovered from COVID-19.

The rearrangement uses TRBV2 and TRBJ2-4; 8 nucleotides agree with TRBD2. This CDR3 is built from 16 residues. The V and J ends lost 8 bases and 0 bases, in that order; junction bases with no gene match: 9. Germline CDR1 and CDR2: SNHLY and FYNNEI. CDR3 bases: TGTGCCAGCTTGGCGCAGCGGGAGATAGCCAAAAACATTCAGTACTTC. This translates into CASLAQREIAKNIQYF.

The chain is built from TRBV28 and TRBJ2-3; possible D gene TRBD2, 5 bases. This CDR3 is built from 14 residues. Per the germline V gene, CDR1 is MDHEN and CDR2 is SYDVKM. Trimming removed 2 bases at V and 7 bases at J, with 13 bases between. CDR3 loop: CASSLRGYGNTQYF. CDR3 in DNA: TGTGCCAGCAGTTTACGAGGGTACGGGAATACGCAGTATTTT.

The chain uses TRBV7-6 and TRBJ2-1; the match to TRBD2 covers 9 bases. The CDR3 covers 17 residues. Trimming took 4 bases from V and 4 from J; bases not matched to a gene: 11. Germline V gives CDR1 SGHVS, CDR2 FNYEAQ. In DNA form, the CDR3 reads TGTGCCAGCAGCTACTCTAGCGGGATGGCCCGATACAATGAGCAGTTCTTC. Amino acids: CASSYSSGMARYNEQFF.

V is TRBV5-6 and J is TRBJ1-6, with D unresolved. V lost 1 base and J lost 9, with 8 bases in between. Per the germline V gene, CDR1 is SGHDT and CDR2 is YYEEEE. The CDR3 contains 13 residues. The CDR3 DNA sequence: TGTGCCAGCAGCTTGTTTGCGGGTTCACCCCTCCACTTT. It translates to CASSLFAGSPLHF. The full variable domain, with the rest looked up from reference TRBV5-6 and TRBJ1-6, is DAGVTQSPTHLIKTRGQQVTLRCSPKSGHDTVSWYQQALGQGPQFIFQYYEEEERQRGNFPDRFSGHQFPNYSSELNVNALLLGDSALYLCASSLFAGSPLHFGNGTRLTVT.

This clone has more than one count but fewer than ten. The chain is built from TRBV2 and TRBJ2-3; D is unresolved. CDR1 is SNHLY, CDR2 FYNNEI, per germline. V was cut by 6 bases and J by 5 bases, with 3 bases left in between. This CDR3 has 10 residues. Here the CDR3 reads CASSVDTQYF. The CDR3 nucleotides are TGTGCCAGCAGCGTAGATACGCAGTATTTT. The complete variable domain, with remaining parts taken from reference TRBV2 and TRBJ2-3, reads EPEVTQTPSHQVTQMGQEVILRCVPISNHLYFYWYRQILGQKVEFLVSFYNNEISEKSEIFDDQFSVERPDGSNFTLKIRSTKLEDSAMYFCASSVDTQYFGPGTRLTVL.

The chain is built from TRBV27 and TRBJ2-4, with TRBD1 matching over 7 bases. After removal of 6 bases from V and 6 bases from J, the junction contained 8 bases not matched to a gene. Germline CDR1 MNHEY, CDR2 SMNVEV (reference sequence). This CDR3 is 14 amino acids long. The CDR3 nucleotides read TGTGCCAGCAGGGAAAGGGGGCGCAGAAACATTCAGTACTTC. Amino acid sequence: CASRERGRRNIQYF.

The chain employs TRBV6-1 and TRBJ2-7, with 12 bases fitting TRBD2. The ends lost 3 bases at V and 0 bases at J; junction bases unmatched: 0. There are 15 residues in the CDR3. CDR1 and CDR2 (germline): MNHNS, SASEGT. As DNA, the CDR3 is TGTGCCAGCAGTGAGGGACTAGCGGGCTCCTACGAGCAGTACTTC. This gives the protein CASSEGLAGSYEQYF.

The rearrangement joins TRBV28 to TRBJ2-7, with D maybe TRBD2 (6 bases). Germline V gene data show CDR1 as MDHEN and CDR2 as SYDVKM. V was clipped by 3 bases and J by 4 bases, with 13 bases between them. The CDR3 has 14 residues. The CDR3 loop reads CASSFAGPPYEQYF. Here the CDR3 DNA reads TGTGCCAGCAGTTTTGCGGGGCCACCATACGAGCAGTACTTC. The whole variable domain, remainder taken from reference TRBV28 and TRBJ2-7, is DVKVTQSSRYLVKRTGEKVFLECVQDMDHENMFWYRQDPGLGLRLIYFSYDVKMKEKGDIPEGYSVSREKKERFSLILESASTNQTSMYLCASSFAGPPYEQYFGPGTRLTVT.

V gene TRBV10-1 combines with J gene TRBJ2-3, with 7 nucleotides matching TRBD2. From germline, CDR1 is WNHNN and CDR2 SYGVQD (reference sequence). The CDR3 is 15 residues long. V lost 3 bases to trimming and J lost 10 bases; unmatched junction nucleotides: 13. The CDR3 DNA follows: TGCGCCAGCAGTGAAATGTCGGGAGGCCGAATTGCGCAGTATTTT. Translated: CASSEMSGGRIAQYF.

This chain connects TRBV7-6 to TRBJ2-2, with 7 bases aligning to TRBD1. The germline V gene has CDR1 SGHVS and CDR2 FNYEAQ. The CDR3 length is 20 residues. V was pared by 1 base and J by 5 bases, with 19 bases of the junction left unmatched. As DNA, the CDR3 is TGTGCCAGCAGCTTAGTGGCCTATGGACAGGTCGGCCGTGGGACCGGGGAGCTGTTTTTT. Protein: CASSLVAYGQVGRGTGELFF.

The chain is built from TRBV15 and TRBJ2-7, with D maybe TRBD1 (5 bases). V dropped 1 base and J dropped 7 bases, with 17 bases sitting between them. CDR1 is LNHNV, CDR2 YYDKDF, per germline (reference sequence). The CDR3 runs 15 residues. CDR3 amino acids: CATSRAGHPNAEQYF. The DNA for the CDR3 is TGTGCCACCAGCAGAGCAGGACATCCCAATGCGGAGCAGTACTTC.

This clone was counted a single time. This chain links TRBV5-1 with TRBJ1-3; D not resolved. The CDR3 sequence is 16 residues long. CDR1 is SGHRS and CDR2 is YFSETQ in the germline V gene. Trimming left V 0 bases short and J 4 bases short, with 14 bases between. The CDR3 DNA reads as TGCGCCAGCAGCTTGGCACGTGTGGGCGCGGGAAACACCATATATTTT. Amino acid sequence: CASSLARVGAGNTIYF.

This clone was seen once. The rearrangement uses TRBV6-5 and TRBJ2-4; 8 bases align to TRBD1. CDR1 MNHEY and CDR2 SVGAGI come from the germline V gene. CDR3 length: 15 amino acids. V shed 6 bases, J shed 3 bases, and the junction held 7 bases outside the gene matches. CDR3 region: CASSDQGAGKNIQYF. The CDR3 DNA sequence: TGTGCCAGCAGCGACCAGGGGGCAGGCAAAAACATTCAGTACTTC.

The chain links TRBV6-6 to TRBJ2-2; no clear D. Germline V gene data show CDR1 as MNHNY and CDR2 as SVGAGI (reference sequence). This CDR3 has 16 residues. V was pared by 0 bases and J by 0 bases, with 8 bases between. The CDR3 loop is CASSYSGPANTGELFF. In DNA, the CDR3 is TGTGCCAGCAGTTACTCTGGCCCAGCGAACACCGGGGAGCTGTTTTTT.

This rearrangement joins TRBV6-6 to TRBJ2-1, with D possibly TRBD2 on 5 matching bases. The V end lost 5 bases, the J end lost 7 bases, and 9 bases lay between the germline ends. The CDR3 has 12 amino acids. Per the germline V gene, CDR1 is MNHNY and CDR2 is SVGAGI (reference sequence). CDR3 in DNA: TGTGCCAGCAGTAAACTAGAAAATGAGCAGTTCTTC. This gives the protein CASSKLENEQFF.

V usage is TRBV7-6 and J usage is TRBJ2-7; D remains ambiguous. The CDR3 consists of 13 residues. V was shortened by 7 bases and J by 0 bases, with 10 bases between the two germline ends. In germline, CDR1 is SGHVS, CDR2 FNYEAQ. The CDR3 here is CASMPQSSYEQYF. The CDR3 nucleotides read TGTGCCAGCATGCCACAGAGCTCCTACGAGCAGTACTTC.

This clone has only one observation. V and J are TRBV6-5 and TRBJ2-7, with unresolved D. The CDR3 runs to 13 residues. V gave up 0 bases and J gave up 4 bases, with 7 bases separating them. Germline V lookup: CDR1 MNHEY, CDR2 SVGAGI. CDR3 sequence reads: CASSYSRKYEQYF. The CDR3 nucleotides are TGTGCCAGCAGTTACTCCAGAAAATACGAGCAGTACTTC.

This chain links TRBV7-9 with TRBJ2-7; D is undetermined. The CDR3 has 14 residues. Trimming shortened V by 3 bases and J by 2 bases, and 11 bases separated the two germline ends. Germline values: CDR1 SEHNR, CDR2 FQNEAQ (reference sequence). The CDR3 loop reads CASSFLRGPYEQYF. CDR3 in DNA: TGTGCCAGCAGCTTCCTAAGAGGCCCCTACGAGCAGTACTTC.

The chain joins TRBV7-2 to TRBJ1-4; D unresolved. Germline-derived CDR1 and CDR2 are SGHTA and FQGNSA. V lost 1 base and J 4 bases, leaving 7 bases between the germline ends. The CDR3 is 14 amino acids. The DNA of the CDR3 is TGTGCCAGCAGCTTAGGCGGCGGTAATGAAAAACTGTTTTTT. Its protein product is CASSLGGGNEKLFF.

This clone was picked up one time. The chain is built from TRBV19 and TRBJ2-1; 8 bases map to TRBD2. Germline V gene sequence: CDR1 LNHDA, CDR2 SQIVND (reference sequence). The CDR3 is 16 amino acids. With V trimmed by 0 bases and J by 8 bases, 9 bases remained unmatched. CDR3 sequence (DNA): TGTGCCAGTAGTATAGATGGGGTAGGACTAGCATATGAGCAGTTCTTC. Translated, it gives CASSIDGVGLAYEQFF.

This clone was observed a single time. This rearrangement joins TRBV23-1 to TRBJ2-7; 8 bases map to TRBD1. TRBV23-1 is marked as an open reading frame, function uncertain. The J segment lost 2 bases and the V segment lost 1 base, leaving 7 bases of the junction unmatched. CDR3 length equals 16 residues. This CDR3 is CASSQYGDRGTYEQYF. The CDR3 region has the DNA TGCGCCAGCAGTCAATATGGTGACAGGGGTACCTACGAGCAGTACTTC.

The rearrangement joins TRBV4-1 to TRBJ2-7; TRBD1 agrees at 8 bases. The germline CDR1 and CDR2 sequences are MGHRA and YSYEKL. The CDR3 extends over 16 amino acids. With V trimmed by 3 bases and J by 4 bases, 11 bases remained unmatched. Here the CDR3 DNA reads TGCGCCAGCAGCCAGGTAGGACAGGGCCCCCCATACGAGCAGTACTTC. Its protein product is CASSQVGQGPPYEQYF.

The V call is TRBV6-5, the J call TRBJ1-2; D unresolved. The CDR3 sequence is 12 residues long. Germline assignment: CDR1 MNHEY and CDR2 SVGAGI. Deletions cut 8 bases from V and 3 bases from J, with 10 bases between. The CDR3 DNA follows: TGTGCCAGCCCTAGAATGGACTATGGCTACACCTTC. Amino acid sequence: CASPRMDYGYTF.

As for this clone: Other nucleotide sequences in the sample specify the same CDR3. The rearrangement links TRBV28 to TRBJ2-7; tentatively, D is TRBD1 (5 bases). The germline gives CDR1 MDHEN, CDR2 SYDVKM. The CDR3 length is 14 residues. V was pared by 2 bases and J by 2 bases, with 10 bases between. Written as DNA, the CDR3 is TGTGCCAGCAGTTTAAGGCAGGGCGCCTACGAGCAGTACTTC. Translating gives CASSLRQGAYEQYF.

CDR3 nucleotide sequence: TGTGCCAGCAGGTCAGACTGGTCTCCCCGCAATGAGCAGTTCTTC. It specifies CASRSDWSPRNEQFF. The genes are TRBV6-5 and TRBJ2-1; D not certain. CDR1 is MNHEY, CDR2 SVGAGI, per germline. V was trimmed by 6 bases and J by 6 bases, leaving 18 bases between them. The CDR3 has 15 amino acids.